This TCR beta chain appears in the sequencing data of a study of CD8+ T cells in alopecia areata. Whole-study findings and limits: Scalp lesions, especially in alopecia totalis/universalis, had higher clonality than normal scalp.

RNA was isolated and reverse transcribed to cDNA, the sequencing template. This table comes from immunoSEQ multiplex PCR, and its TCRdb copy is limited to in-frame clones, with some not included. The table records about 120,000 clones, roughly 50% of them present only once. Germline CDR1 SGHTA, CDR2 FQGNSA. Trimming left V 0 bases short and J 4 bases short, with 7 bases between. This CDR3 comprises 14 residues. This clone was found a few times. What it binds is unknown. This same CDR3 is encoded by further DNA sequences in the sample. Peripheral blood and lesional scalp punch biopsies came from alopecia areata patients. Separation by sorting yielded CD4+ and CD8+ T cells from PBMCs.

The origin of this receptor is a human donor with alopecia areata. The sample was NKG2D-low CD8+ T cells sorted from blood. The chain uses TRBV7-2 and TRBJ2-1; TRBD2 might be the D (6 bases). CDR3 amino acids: CASSLAGTYNEQFF. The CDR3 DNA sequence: TGTGCCAGCAGCTTAGCGGGGACTTACAATGAGCAGTTCTTC.